A single sample gave rise to the 8 T cell receptor beta chains below, sequenced in a study of shared clonotypes between healthy human individuals. This table comes from immunoSEQ multiplex PCR, and its TCRdb copy is limited to in-frame clones, with some not included. This table has more than 2 million clones, approximately 94% appearing once. The sample consisted of naive CD4+ T cells sorted from blood. Indicated subset: CD45RA+ positively selected. The source of these receptors is a man between 18 and 35 years old in good health.

Remarks on this clone: The junction departs from germline at one end; a sequencing error may be responsible. The chain combines TRBV2 with TRBJ1-1, with a possible D match to TRBD1 (5 bases). The CDR3 runs to 19 residues. CDR1 SNHLY and CDR2 FYNNEI come from the germline V gene. The CDR3 spells CASSQAGLAGWGRNTEAFF. DNA for the CDR3: TGTGCCAGCAGTCAAGCTGGCTTGGCAGGGTGGGGTCGGAACACTGAAGCTTTCTTT.

The chain couples TRBV6-6 to TRBJ2-7, with D tentatively TRBD1 (5 bases). From germline, CDR1 is MNHNY and CDR2 SVGAGI (reference sequence). The CDR3 has 16 amino acids. V was pared by 5 bases and J by 6 bases, with 23 bases between. The chain's CDR3 is CASSPSLKGQSLEQYF. For the CDR3, the DNA is TGTGCCAGCAGTCCCTCTTTAAAGGGGCAGTCTCTCGAGCAGTACTTC.

The V and J genes are TRBV7-9 and TRBJ2-1; D perhaps matches TRBD1 (6 bases). Trimming cost V 5 bases and J 7 bases, with 21 bases left between them. This CDR3 has 16 amino acids. The germline CDR1 and CDR2 sequences are SEHNR and FQNEAQ (reference sequence). The CDR3, as DNA: TGTGCCAGCAGCCGAGTGCTGACAGGAGGTCAAAATGAGCAGTTCTTC. Protein sequence: CASSRVLTGGQNEQFF.

The chain recombines TRBV10-2 with TRBJ1-1; no clear D. The CDR3 runs to 12 residues. Germline CDR1 WSHSY, CDR2 SAAADI. The V gene lost 4 bases and the J gene lost 6 bases, with 9 bases spanning the gap. The CDR3, as DNA: TGCGCCAGCAGTGGACGGGGTGCTGAAGCTTTCTTT. This translates into CASSGRGAEAFF.

V gene TRBV19 combines with J gene TRBJ2-2; possibly TRBD2 for D (5 bases). Germline V gene data show CDR1 as LNHDA and CDR2 as SQIVND (reference sequence). This CDR3 has 16 residues. The V gene lost 0 bases and the J gene lost 2 bases, with 10 bases spanning the gap. CDR3 sequence reads: CASSIDEGTNTGELFF. The CDR3 coding sequence is TGTGCCAGTAGTATAGATGAGGGAACCAACACCGGGGAGCTGTTTTTT.

This clone showed up just once. The gene calls are TRBV7-8 and TRBJ1-6, with D unclear. The CDR3 runs to 16 residues. Germline V gene lookup returns CDR1 SGHVS and CDR2 FQNEAQ. V lost 2 bases, J lost 7 bases, and 15 bases lay in between. CDR3 bases: TGTGCCAGCAGCTTAATGAGGTCTTTTATAAATTCACCCCTCCACTTT. Translated: CASSLMRSFINSPLHF.

This chain links TRBV7-9 with TRBJ2-1, with TRBD2 matching over 13 bases. The CDR3 has 19 residues. V gave up 2 bases and J gave up 0 bases; unmatched junction bases: 7. CDR1 and CDR2 from the germline V gene are SEHNR and FQNEAQ (reference sequence). CDR3 sequence: CASSLSNGLAGASYNEQFF. In DNA, the CDR3 is TGTGCCAGCAGCTTATCCAACGGACTAGCGGGAGCCTCCTACAATGAGCAGTTCTTC.

The CDR3 loop is CASSPPGREGYEQYF. CDR3 coding DNA: TGTGCCAGCTCACCACCGGGCAGGGAGGGCTACGAGCAGTACTTC. The chain carries TRBV18 and TRBJ2-7; 7 nucleotides align to TRBD2. The CDR3 totals 15 residues. The V and J ends lost 0 bases and 3 bases, in that order; junction bases with no gene match: 5. CDR1 and CDR2 (germline): KGHSH, LQKENI.